This TCR beta chain emerged from a study of blood T cells in healthy people across ages. Study-level points and caveats: CMV status of donors was unknown, possibly confounding expanded clonotype changes.

Next came a second PCR, run for roughly 6 to 11 cycles, which used a sample-barcoded 5' primer along with a J-beta primer mix. TCRdb fed the 5' RACE reads into MiXCR, producing one record per CDR3 protein. The repertoire holds 1.5 million to 2 million distinct CDR3 sequences, with around half as singletons. Trimming took off 7 bases at V and 5 bases at J, with 16 bases between the two ends. Germline V gives CDR1 MNHEY, CDR2 SMNVEV (reference sequence). This CDR3 has 14 amino acids. Concerning this clonotype: The target antigen is unknown.

PBMCs were isolated at a quantity of at least 7 million per sample. The TCR sequence derives from a woman aged 40-49 years in good health. Material: blood. The chain links TRBV27 to TRBJ2-3; D is unclear. The CDR3 DNA sequence: TGTGCCAGCACCCCCCTTACTCGGAGAGATACGCAGTATTTT. It encodes CASTPLTRRDTQYF.